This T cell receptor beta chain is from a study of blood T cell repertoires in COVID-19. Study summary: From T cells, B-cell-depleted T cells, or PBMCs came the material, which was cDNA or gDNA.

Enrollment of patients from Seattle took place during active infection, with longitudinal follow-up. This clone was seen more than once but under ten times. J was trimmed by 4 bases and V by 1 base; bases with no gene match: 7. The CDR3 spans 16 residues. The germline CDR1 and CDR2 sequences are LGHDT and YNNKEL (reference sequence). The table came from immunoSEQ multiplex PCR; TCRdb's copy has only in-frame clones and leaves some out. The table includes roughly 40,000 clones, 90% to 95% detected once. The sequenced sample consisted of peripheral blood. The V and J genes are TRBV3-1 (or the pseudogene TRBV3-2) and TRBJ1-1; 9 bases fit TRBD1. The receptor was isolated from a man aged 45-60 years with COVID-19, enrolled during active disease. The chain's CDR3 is CASSQAGTGYGTEAFF. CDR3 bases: TGTGCCAGCAGCCAAGCCGGGACAGGGTATGGCACTGAAGCTTTCTTT.